These T cell receptor beta chains were read from a single sample in a study of shared clonotypes between healthy human individuals. Produced via immunoSEQ multiplex PCR; TCRdb's table is partial and in-frame only. The table records about 770,000 clones, roughly 72% of them present only once. The specimen sequenced was memory CD4+ T cells sorted from blood. The source is a woman aged 25-40 years in good health. Both conserved end residues are part of each CDR3. The order of the fields is CDR3 protein, J gene, V gene.

CASTDYRGTQYF | TRBJ2-3 | TRBV19
CASSKTRGYYEQYF | TRBJ2-7 | TRBV6-1
CASTPRQGGDNYGYTF | TRBJ1-2 | TRBV19
CATSRDSRNQGNQPQHF | TRBJ1-5 | TRBV15
CASSWDRSTDTQYF | TRBJ2-3 | TRBV28
CASGQQGGDTGELFF | TRBJ2-2 | TRBV6-4
CASSANRAGGELFF | TRBJ2-2 | TRBV19
CASSPWTGEQYF | TRBJ2-7 | TRBV5-6
CASSLVTSGTYNEQFF | TRBJ2-1 | TRBV5-1
CASRRGLAGTGELFF | TRBJ2-2 | TRBV7-2
CSASPFTDYGYTF | TRBJ1-2 | TRBV29-1
CASSPKGGGSYEQYF | TRBJ2-7 | TRBV18
CASSRDSGNTEAFF | TRBJ1-1 | TRBV18
CASSPPARGEAFF | TRBJ1-1 | TRBV23-1
CASRGAAQAIGQPQHF | TRBJ1-5 | TRBV27
CASSLGGLAGGGSYNEQFF | TRBJ2-1 | TRBV5-8
CASSLVGEPQETQYF | TRBJ2-5 | TRBV5-1
CASSLLTGRSANTQYF | TRBJ2-3 | TRBV5-6
CASSPRGANVLTF | TRBJ2-6 | TRBV4-1
CSAPWKRSYTF | TRBJ1-2 | TRBV20-1
CASSRAGGITDTQYF | TRBJ2-3 | TRBV10-1
CASSLYGTANYGYTF | TRBJ1-2 | TRBV28
CASSARDYQETQYF | TRBJ2-5 | TRBV25-1
CASSGTGLGAFF | TRBJ1-1 | TRBV6-5
CASSVRESYNEQFF | TRBJ2-1 | TRBV19
CASSEVLPYNEQFF | TRBJ2-1 | TRBV2
CASSHGGDGPFQYF | TRBJ2-3 | TRBV18
CASSLERWGSSGEQYF | TRBJ2-7 | TRBV28
CASSLGVGWASSYNEQFF | TRBJ2-1 | TRBV11-1
CASSPRAWGKNTEAFF | TRBJ1-1 | TRBV28
CASSLAGSSGYTF | TRBJ1-2 | TRBV7-2
CASSYLAGASGEQYF | TRBJ2-7 | TRBV6-5
CASSSGQTGNTIYF | TRBJ1-3 | TRBV7-9
CASSLSSDSNQPQHF | TRBJ1-5 | TRBV5-1
CASSLAFNTEAFF | TRBJ1-1 | TRBV5-4
CASSQVSGLSNQPQHF | TRBJ1-5 | TRBV4-1
CASSPQRDTQYF | TRBJ2-3 | TRBV18
CASRGARTSNEKLFF | TRBJ1-4 | TRBV28
CASSPKGWGSNQPQHF | TRBJ1-5 | TRBV7-8
CASSLSVLVNTEAFF | TRBJ1-1 | TRBV11-2
CASSPGGFYGYTF | TRBJ1-2 | TRBV7-5
CSVEVRITDTQYF | TRBJ2-3 | TRBV29-1
CASSPWGRQETQYF | TRBJ2-5 | TRBV27
CASSLPGGYEQYF | TRBJ2-7 | TRBV5-4
CASRAGDVNEQYF | TRBJ2-7 | TRBV5-1
CASSEQTLGHYGYTF | TRBJ1-2 | TRBV6-4
CASSFGGSYNEKLFF | TRBJ1-4 | TRBV28
CASSVTSGRAREQYF | TRBJ2-7 | TRBV5-4
CASSLDLRGDRTFF | TRBJ1-1 | TRBV11-2
CASSFGQVGEAFF | TRBJ1-1 | TRBV5-1
CASSWGLKNIQYF | TRBJ2-4 | TRBV5-6
CASSQHPIELAVTDTQYF | TRBJ2-3 | TRBV18